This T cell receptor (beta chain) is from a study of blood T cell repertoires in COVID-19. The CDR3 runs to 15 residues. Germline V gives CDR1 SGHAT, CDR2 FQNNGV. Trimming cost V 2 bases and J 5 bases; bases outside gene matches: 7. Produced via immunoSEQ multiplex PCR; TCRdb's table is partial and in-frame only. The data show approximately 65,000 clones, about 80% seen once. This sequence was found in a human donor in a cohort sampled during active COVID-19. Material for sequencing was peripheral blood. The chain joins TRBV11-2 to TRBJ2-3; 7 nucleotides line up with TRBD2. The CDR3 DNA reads TGTGCCAGCAGCTTATCGGCGGGAGCCGTAGATACGCAGTATTTT. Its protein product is CASSLSAGAVDTQYF. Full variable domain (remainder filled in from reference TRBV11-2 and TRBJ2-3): EAGVAQSPRYKIIEKRQSVAFWCNPISGHATLYWYQQILGQGPKLLIQFQNNGVVDDSQLPKDRFSAERLKGVDSTLKIQPAKLEDSAVYLCASSLSAGAVDTQYFGPGTRLTVL.